This T cell receptor (beta chain) was captured by sequencing in a study of molecular identifiers for immune sequencing clone quantification. TCRdb re-called the PCR reads through MiXCR, storing one row per CDR3 protein. The data contain about 630,000 distinct CDR3 sequences, roughly 27% of them singletons. Many counts were recorded for this clonotype. CDR1 and CDR2 (germline): SGHTA, FQGTGA. CDR3 length equals 13 residues. Trimming left V 2 bases short and J 3 bases short, with 6 bases between. J is TRBJ2-3 and V is TRBV7-3; no clear D. Sequencing input: naive CD8+ T cells from blood, with Jurkat cell RNA spiked in. The subset is: FACS-sorted CD8+CD4-CCR7+CD45RA+ naive T cells. This TCR came from a human donor in good health. Some libraries in this study had Jurkat cell RNA spiked in. The CDR3 is CASSLDFTDTQYF. CDR3 in DNA: TGTGCCAGCAGCTTAGATTTTACAGATACGCAGTATTTT.